The rows below give T cell receptor beta chains drawn from one sample of a study of cytomegalovirus exposure and HLA in healthy donors. Libraries were prepared by immunoSEQ multiplex PCR; TCRdb keeps only in-frame clonotypes and omits some of them. The table records over 110,000 clones, 70% to 80% of them present only once. Sequences were obtained from PBMCs. Source of these receptors: a woman aged 50 to 60 in good health and CMV-seropositive. Each CDR3 is given with its conserved first and last residue. Fields, in order: V gene, J gene, D gene, clone size, CDR3 protein, CDR3 DNA. D genes are given only for firm matches. Some rows have no size entry. The others give once, few or many, or a class for an expanded clone.

V gene: TRBV7-2
J gene: TRBJ1-6
D gene: TRBD1
clone size: once
CDR3 protein: CASSSRTGAGNSPLHF
CDR3 DNA: TGTGCCAGCAGCTCCCGGACAGGGGCGGGTAATTCACCCCTCCACTTT

V gene: TRBV9
J gene: TRBJ2-2
D gene: TRBD2
clone size: NA
CDR3 protein: CASSPAGGRAGELFF
CDR3 DNA: TGTGCCAGCAGCCCCGCGGGGGGGCGGGCCGGGGAGCTGTTTTTT

V gene: TRBV9
J gene: TRBJ2-1
D gene: TRBD1
clone size: NA
CDR3 protein: CASGRKPDRGGNEQFF
CDR3 DNA: TGTGCCAGCGGACGTAAACCGGACAGGGGGGGCAATGAGCAGTTCTTC

V gene: TRBV27
J gene: TRBJ1-2
D gene: NA
clone size: NA
CDR3 protein: CASSFGQGSGYTF
CDR3 DNA: TGTGCCAGCAGTTTCGGGCAGGGCTCTGGCTACACCTTC

V gene: TRBV6-5
J gene: TRBJ1-5
D gene: TRBD1
clone size: NA
CDR3 protein: CASSGTGRDQPQHF
CDR3 DNA: TGTGCCAGCAGTGGGACAGGTCGCGATCAGCCCCAGCATTTT

V gene: TRBV9
J gene: TRBJ2-1
D gene: NA
clone size: NA
CDR3 protein: CASSVVSLYNEQFF
CDR3 DNA: TGTGCCAGCAGCGTAGTTTCTCTCTACAATGAGCAGTTCTTC

V gene: TRBV15
J gene: TRBJ2-5
D gene: TRBD2
clone size: NA
CDR3 protein: CATNSPFGTSDETQYF
CDR3 DNA: TGTGCCACCAACTCCCCTTTCGGGACTAGCGACGAGACCCAGTACTTC

V gene: TRBV18
J gene: TRBJ2-5
D gene: NA
clone size: NA
CDR3 protein: CASSPRNRVGGETQYF
CDR3 DNA: TGTGCCAGCTCACCCCGAAACAGGGTTGGGGGAGAGACCCAGTACTTC

V gene: TRBV30
J gene: TRBJ1-5
D gene: NA
clone size: NA
CDR3 protein: CAWSPSEQPQHF
CDR3 DNA: TGTGCCTGGAGTCCCTCAGAACAGCCCCAGCATTTT

V gene: TRBV11-2
J gene: TRBJ1-1
D gene: TRBD1
clone size: NA
CDR3 protein: CASSQGTGALWENTEAFF
CDR3 DNA: TGTGCCAGCAGCCAAGGGACAGGGGCTTTATGGGAGAACACTGAAGCTTTCTTT

V gene: TRBV18
J gene: TRBJ2-5
D gene: NA
clone size: NA
CDR3 protein: CASSPNSAPQETQYF
CDR3 DNA: TGTGCCAGCTCACCAAACTCTGCTCCACAAGAGACCCAGTACTTC

V gene: TRBV29-1
J gene: TRBJ1-2
D gene: NA
clone size: NA
CDR3 protein: CSLREANYGYTF
CDR3 DNA: TGCAGCTTGAGGGAGGCTAACTATGGCTACACCTTC

V gene: TRBV9
J gene: TRBJ2-3
D gene: TRBD1
clone size: NA
CDR3 protein: CASSVRTGGSTDTQYF
CDR3 DNA: TGTGCCAGCAGCGTCCGGACAGGGGGGAGCACAGATACGCAGTATTTT

V gene: TRBV28
J gene: TRBJ1-2
D gene: NA
clone size: NA
CDR3 protein: CASSSSPPTVNYGYTF
CDR3 DNA: TGTGCCAGCAGTTCCTCCCCACCTACAGTTAACTATGGCTACACCTTC

V gene: TRBV7-8
J gene: TRBJ2-2
D gene: NA
clone size: NA
CDR3 protein: CASSPKTVTNTGELFF
CDR3 DNA: TGTGCCAGCAGCCCTAAGACAGTTACGAACACCGGGGAGCTGTTTTTT

V gene: TRBV30
J gene: TRBJ2-5
D gene: TRBD1
clone size: NA
CDR3 protein: CAWSSGQVQETQYF
CDR3 DNA: TGTGCCTGGAGCTCCGGACAGGTGCAAGAGACCCAGTACTTC

V gene: TRBV29-1
J gene: TRBJ2-7
D gene: NA
clone size: NA
CDR3 protein: CSVEVSGMAETYEQYF
CDR3 DNA: TGCAGCGTTGAAGTCAGTGGCATGGCGGAAACCTACGAGCAGTACTTC